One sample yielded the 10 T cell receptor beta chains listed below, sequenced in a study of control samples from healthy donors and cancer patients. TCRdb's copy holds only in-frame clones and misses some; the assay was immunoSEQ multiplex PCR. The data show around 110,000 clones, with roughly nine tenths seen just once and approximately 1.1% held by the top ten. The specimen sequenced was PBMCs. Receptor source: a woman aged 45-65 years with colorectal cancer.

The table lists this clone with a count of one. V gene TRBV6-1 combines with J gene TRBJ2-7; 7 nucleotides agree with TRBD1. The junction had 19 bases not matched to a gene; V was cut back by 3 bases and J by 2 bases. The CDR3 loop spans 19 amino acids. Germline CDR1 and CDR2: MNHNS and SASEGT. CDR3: CASSDPPGQRTREAYEQYF. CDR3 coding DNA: TGTGCCAGCAGTGACCCCCCGGGACAGCGAACTCGAGAAGCCTACGAGCAGTACTTC.

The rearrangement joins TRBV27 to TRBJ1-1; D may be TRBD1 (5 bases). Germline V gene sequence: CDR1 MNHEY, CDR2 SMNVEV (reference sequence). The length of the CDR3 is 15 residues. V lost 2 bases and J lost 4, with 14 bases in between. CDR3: CASSLTWRRGTEAFF. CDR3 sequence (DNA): TGTGCCAGCAGTTTAACGTGGAGGAGGGGCACTGAAGCTTTCTTT.

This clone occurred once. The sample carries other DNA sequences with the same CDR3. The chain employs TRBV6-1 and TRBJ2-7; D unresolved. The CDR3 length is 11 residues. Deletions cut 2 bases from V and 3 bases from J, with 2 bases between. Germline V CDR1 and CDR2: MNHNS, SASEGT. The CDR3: CASSEFYEQYF. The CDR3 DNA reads TGTGCCAGCAGTGAATTCTACGAGCAGTACTTC.

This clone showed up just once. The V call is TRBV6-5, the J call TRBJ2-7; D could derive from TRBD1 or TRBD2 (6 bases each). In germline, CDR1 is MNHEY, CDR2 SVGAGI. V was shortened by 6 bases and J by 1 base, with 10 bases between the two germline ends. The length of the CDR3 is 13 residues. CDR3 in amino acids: CASRRDTSYEQYF. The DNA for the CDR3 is TGTGCCAGCAGGCGGGACACTTCCTACGAGCAGTACTTC.

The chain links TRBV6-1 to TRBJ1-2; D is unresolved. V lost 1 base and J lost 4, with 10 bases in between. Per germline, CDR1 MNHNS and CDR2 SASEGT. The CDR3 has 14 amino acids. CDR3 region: CASSEGERRYGYTF. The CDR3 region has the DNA TGTGCCAGCAGTGAAGGGGAACGGCGCTATGGCTACACCTTC.

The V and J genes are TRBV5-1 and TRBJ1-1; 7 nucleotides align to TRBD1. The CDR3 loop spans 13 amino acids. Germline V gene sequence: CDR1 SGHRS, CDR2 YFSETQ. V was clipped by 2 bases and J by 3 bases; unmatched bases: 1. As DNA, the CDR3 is TGCGCCAGCAGCTTCCAGGGGGACACTGAAGCTTTCTTT. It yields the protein CASSFQGDTEAFF.

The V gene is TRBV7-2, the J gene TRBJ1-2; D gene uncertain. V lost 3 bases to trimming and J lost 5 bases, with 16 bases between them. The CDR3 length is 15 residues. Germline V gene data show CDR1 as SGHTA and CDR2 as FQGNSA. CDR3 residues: CASSLGRSFIYGYTF. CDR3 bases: TGTGCCAGCAGCTTGGGCAGAAGCTTTATTTATGGCTACACCTTC. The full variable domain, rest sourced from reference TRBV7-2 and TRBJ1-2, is GAGVSQSPSNKVTEKGKDVELRCDPISGHTALYWYRQSLGQGLEFLIYFQGNSAPDKSGLPSDRFSAERTGGSVSTLTIQRTQQEDSAVYLCASSLGRSFIYGYTFGSGTRLTVV.

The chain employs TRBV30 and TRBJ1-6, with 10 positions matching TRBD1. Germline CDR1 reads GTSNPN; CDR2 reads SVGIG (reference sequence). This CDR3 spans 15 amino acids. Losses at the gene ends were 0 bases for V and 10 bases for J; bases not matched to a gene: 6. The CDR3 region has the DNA TGTGCCTGGAGTGTACTAGACAGGGGGCGGTCACCCCTCCACTTT. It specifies CAWSVLDRGRSPLHF.

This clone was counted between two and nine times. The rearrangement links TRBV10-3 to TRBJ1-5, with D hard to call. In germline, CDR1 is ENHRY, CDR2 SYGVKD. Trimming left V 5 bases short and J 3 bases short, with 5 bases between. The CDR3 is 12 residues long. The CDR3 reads CAISPNNQPQHF. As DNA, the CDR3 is TGTGCCATCAGTCCCAACAATCAGCCCCAGCATTTT.

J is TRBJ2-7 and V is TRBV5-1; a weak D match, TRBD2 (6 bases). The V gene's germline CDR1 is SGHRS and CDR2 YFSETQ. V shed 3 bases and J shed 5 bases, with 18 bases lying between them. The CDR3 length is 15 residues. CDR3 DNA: TGCGCCAGCAGCTGGAGCGGGTCCGGAGGCGACGAGCAGTACTTC. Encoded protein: CASSWSGSGGDEQYF.